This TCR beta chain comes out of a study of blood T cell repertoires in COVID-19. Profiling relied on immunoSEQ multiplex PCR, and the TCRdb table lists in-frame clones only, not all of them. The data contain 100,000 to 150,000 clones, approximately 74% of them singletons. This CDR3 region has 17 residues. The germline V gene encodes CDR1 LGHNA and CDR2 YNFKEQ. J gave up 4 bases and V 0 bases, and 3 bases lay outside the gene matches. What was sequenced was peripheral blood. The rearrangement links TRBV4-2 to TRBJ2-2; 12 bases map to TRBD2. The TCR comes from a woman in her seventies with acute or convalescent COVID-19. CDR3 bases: TGTGCCAGCAGCCAAGATATGACTAGCGGGAGCACCGGGGAGCTGTTTTTT. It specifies CASSQDMTSGSTGELFF.